This T cell receptor (beta chain) was profiled in a study of T cell responses to AZD1222 COVID-19 vaccine (dated by TCRdb to the early 2020s). Background for the entire study: AZD1222 recipients whose second dose came at about 4 weeks and those whose second dose came at about 12 weeks were combined into one group, since spike-specific TCR depth and breadth did not differ between the two schedules. A total of around 240 trial participants underwent TCR sequencing, of whom approximately 200 had received two doses of AZD1222 and 26 had received two doses of the MenACWY control vaccine. Trial participants were enrolled into age subgroups of 18-55, 56-69 and 70-plus years, which contained around 150, 28 and 57 TCR-sequenced participants, respectively.

As regards this clone: Its binding antigen is unknown. No base quality values were provided; no much bigger clone lies one nucleotide off.

The time point label for this specimen denotes: baseline before first vaccination. Samples from vaccinated people were obtained from the UK trials COV001 and COV002, which included a single-blind randomized controlled phase 2/3 trial of AZD1222 (ChAdOx1 nCoV-19) in healthy adults. For TCRbeta chain sequencing, PBMC samples from trial participants were taken at day 0 and at day 28 after the second dose. The CDR3 regions of human TCRbeta chains were subjected to immunosequencing. As for the authors' bioinformatics: Repertoire TCRs were matched against a reference library of SARS-CoV-2-specific TCRs generated with the MIRA antigen-specificity platform. Breadth was defined as the fraction of unique TCRs that were SARS-CoV-2-associated. Depth was defined as the fraction of total T cells that were SARS-CoV-2-associated. Each spike-specific TCR was assigned to its reactive spike region and to a CD4 or CD8 class using the MIRA data. Log10-transformed breadth and depth values were compared by one-way ANOVA with Sidak's multiple comparisons tests. As stored in TCRdb, this immuneACCESS dataset retains in-frame rearrangements with V and J assigned. A fraction of the clones does not appear; measured against another copy, unresolved V genes explain less than half of the discrepancy, and the remainder lacks a known reason. The V and J calls and clone size come from that table; D and trimming were worked out from the DNA. The sample data list around 130,000 clones, and roughly 93% of these were observed just once. The top ten constitute about 3.1% of the sample.

Including the terminal cysteine and phenylalanine, the CDR3 comprises 15 residues. CDR3 DNA is the only sequence kept; it has 45 bases, read in frame from the first base. Germline trimming: 2 bases from V, 4 bases from J; junction bases outside gene matches: 4. CDR1 and CDR2, looked up from the germline V gene, are SGHDT and YYEEEE. General conclusions and limits of the study: No day 14 peak-response samples were available, so repertoires were characterized only after the peak T cell response. Nearly half of unique spike-specific TCRs reportedly recognized epitopes outside regions mutated in the B.1.351 and B.1.1.7 variants. In the small 56-69-year group, the increase in depth fell short of significance, most likely because of low power. Conclusions about previously exposed vaccinees are limited because only a handful of AZD1222 recipients were SARS-CoV-2 seropositive at baseline. Most participants were white British and females outnumbered males, and the authors suggested that clonal diversity may have been underestimated. The vaccine-associated CD4 TCRs covered the entire spike protein, and the dominant responses fell in regions 160-218 and 743-854. After two AZD1222 doses, spike-specific TCR breadth and depth were significantly higher than at day 0 and than in MenACWY recipients.

The sequence was collected from an adult in good health. Here the sequenced sample was peripheral blood, taken on day 0 of AZD1222 vaccination. The rearranged segments are TRBV5-6 and TRBJ2-7; TRBD1 agrees with 12 junctional bases. The sequenced DNA: TGTGCCAGCAGCTTTGGGACAGGGGGCTTTTACGAGCAGTACTTC. Translated, this is CASSFGTGGFYEQYF. The CDR3, completed at both ends by the reference TRBV5-6 and TRBJ2-7 genes, gives the full variable domain DAGVTQSPTHLIKTRGQQVTLRCSPKSGHDTVSWYQQALGQGPQFIFQYYEEEERQRGNFPDRFSGHQFPNYSSELNVNALLLGDSALYLCASSFGTGGFYEQYFGPGTRLTVT.